The 27 T cell receptor beta chains below come from one sample, sequenced in a study of cytomegalovirus exposure and HLA in healthy donors. 13 Jbeta primers and 60 Vbeta primers were used for the PCR. Sequenced by immunoSEQ multiplex PCR; TCRdb stores in-frame clones only, minus some. The sample holds roughly 200,000 clones, 79% seen once. The sequenced sample consisted of PBMCs. These receptors were taken from a girl between 5 and 17 years old in good health and CMV-seropositive.

V is TRBV9 and J is TRBJ2-3; 8 nucleotides align to TRBD2. Germline V CDR1 and CDR2: SGDLS, YYNGEE. The CDR3 has 15 residues. The ends lost 0 bases at V and 1 base at J; junction bases unmatched: 1. The CDR3 is CASSVEAGGTDTQYF. The CDR3 DNA follows: TGTGCCAGCAGCGTAGAAGCGGGGGGCACAGATACGCAGTATTTT.

CDR3 bases: TGTGCCAGTACAGGACTGAGCTACACAGATACGCAGTATTTT. Residues: CASTGLSYTDTQYF. This chain joins TRBV19 and TRBJ2-3; D might be TRBD2 (5 bases). Trimming pared 7 bases from V and 2 bases from J, leaving 13 bases between. Germline assignment: CDR1 LNHDA and CDR2 SQIVND (reference sequence). The CDR3 sequence is 14 residues long.

The chain recombines TRBV4-3 with TRBJ2-7, with D perhaps TRBD1 (6 bases). This CDR3 is 14 amino acids long. V lost 0 bases and J lost 4, with 10 bases in between. The germline CDR1 and CDR2 sequences are LGHNA and YSLEER. This chain's CDR3 is CASSQDARGYEQYF. CDR3 in DNA: TGCGCCAGCAGCCAAGATGCTAGGGGGTACGAGCAGTACTTC.

The chain couples TRBV4-1 to TRBJ2-7, with D possibly matching TRBD2 (6 bases). The germline V gene encodes CDR1 MGHRA and CDR2 YSYEKL. V dropped 0 bases and J dropped 2 bases, with 14 bases sitting between them. The length of the CDR3 is 16 residues. CDR3 amino acids: CASSQDSVGRPYEQYF. In DNA form, the CDR3 reads TGCGCCAGCAGCCAAGATTCGGTGGGGAGGCCCTACGAGCAGTACTTC.

The rearrangement links TRBV28 to TRBJ1-1, with D unresolved. Trimming shortened V by 1 base and J by 8 bases, and 8 bases separated the two germline ends. The CDR3 is 12 amino acids. From germline, CDR1 is MDHEN and CDR2 SYDVKM. The CDR3 reads CASSLSAGEAFF. The CDR3 DNA reads TGTGCCAGCAGTTTATCCGCTGGCGAAGCTTTCTTT.

The rearrangement uses TRBV29-1 and TRBJ1-1; the match to TRBD1 covers 9 bases. V was pared by 7 bases and J by 5 bases, with 5 bases of the junction left unmatched. The CDR3 extends over 12 amino acids. Germline CDR1 SQVTM, CDR2 ANQGSEA. As DNA, the CDR3 is TGCAGCGCGGAGACAGGGGGGACTGAAGCTTTCTTT. It translates to CSAETGGTEAFF.

The chain couples TRBV11-3 to TRBJ2-3; possibly TRBD2 for D (6 bases). Germline CDR1 and CDR2: SGHNT and YENEEA. Trimming shortened V by 4 bases and J by 8 bases, and 16 bases separated the two germline ends. The CDR3 loop spans 14 amino acids. In DNA, the CDR3 is TGTGCCAGCAGCTCGGGGTTACTAGCATCTACGCAGTATTTT. It codes for CASSSGLLASTQYF.

V is TRBV5-4 and J is TRBJ2-3; TRBD2 aligns across 9 bases. With 4 bases clipped from V and 1 base from J, the junction kept 7 bases outside the gene matches. This CDR3 has 16 residues. The germline gives CDR1 SGHNT, CDR2 YYREEE (reference sequence). The CDR3 region has the DNA TGTGCCAGCAGCCCCCCGGAGCGGGGGGGCACAGATACGCAGTATTTT. Its translation is CASSPPERGGTDTQYF.

The chain is built from TRBV25-1 and TRBJ1-6; maybe TRBD1 (5 bases). Germline lookup yields CDR1 MGHDK and CDR2 SYGVNS. V shed 3 bases and J shed 0 bases, with 9 bases lying between them. The CDR3 sequence is 16 residues long. As DNA, the CDR3 is TGTGCCAGCAGTGAGGGGGGGAGCTCCTATAATTCACCCCTCCACTTT. Translated: CASSEGGSSYNSPLHF.

Only one count was recorded for this clone. V is TRBV6-5 and J is TRBJ1-3, with 11 bases matching TRBD1. Germline loops: CDR1 MNHEY, CDR2 SVGAGI. The J segment lost 11 bases and the V segment lost 6 bases, leaving 12 bases of the junction unmatched. The CDR3 loop spans 15 amino acids. DNA for the CDR3: TGTGCCAGCAGCCCACCCCCCTGGACAGGGGGCTCCATATATTTT. Protein product: CASSPPPWTGGSIYF.

This chain connects TRBV5-4 to TRBJ2-1; 11 nucleotides align to TRBD1. V was pared by 0 bases and J by 7 bases, with 6 bases of the junction left unmatched. The CDR3 has 16 residues. Germline CDR1 reads SGHNT; CDR2 reads YYREEE (reference sequence). CDR3 nucleotides: TGTGCCAGCAGCTTGGCCTGGACAGGGGGCCAGAATGAGCAGTTCTTC. It specifies CASSLAWTGGQNEQFF.

The chain has TRBV7-2 and TRBJ2-5; 12 bases line up with TRBD2. The length of the CDR3 is 18 residues. CDR1 SGHTA and CDR2 FQGNSA come from the germline V gene. V gave up 1 base and J gave up 5 bases; unmatched junction bases: 11. CDR3 sequence: CASSLDFASGGAWETQYF. CDR3 nucleotides: TGTGCCAGCAGCTTAGATTTCGCTAGCGGGGGGGCCTGGGAGACCCAGTACTTC.

The chain uses TRBV5-1 and TRBJ2-1; 7 bases fit TRBD2. The germline V gene encodes CDR1 SGHRS and CDR2 YFSETQ. V lost 2 bases and J lost 1; bases outside the gene matches: 6. CDR3 size: 16 residues. CDR3 sequence reads: CASSFGGGGSYNEQFF. The CDR3 DNA reads as TGCGCCAGCAGCTTCGGTGGCGGGGGTTCCTACAATGAGCAGTTCTTC.

The rearrangement joins TRBV5-6 to TRBJ1-1; 8 bases match TRBD1. The CDR3 loop spans 13 amino acids. Trimming cost V 3 bases and J 3 bases; bases outside gene matches: 1. CDR1 is SGHDT and CDR2 is YYEEEE in the germline V gene. The CDR3 spells CASSWDRYTEAFF. The CDR3 coding sequence is TGTGCCAGCAGCTGGGACAGGTACACTGAAGCTTTCTTT.

V gene TRBV6-1 combines with J gene TRBJ2-1; 8 positions match TRBD2. The CDR3 loop spans 15 amino acids. The V gene end was trimmed by 2 bases and the J gene end by 3 bases; junction bases not matched to a gene: 3. CDR1 is MNHNS, CDR2 SASEGT, per germline. CDR3 in amino acids: CASSEQAGDYNEQFF. The CDR3 DNA reads TGTGCCAGCAGTGAACAAGCGGGGGACTACAATGAGCAGTTCTTC.

This clone was observed once. The chain carries TRBV18 and TRBJ2-7; the match to TRBD1 covers 8 bases. The germline V gene encodes CDR1 KGHSH and CDR2 LQKENI. The CDR3 consists of 15 residues. With V trimmed by 2 bases and J by 6 bases, 9 bases remained unmatched. Written as DNA, the CDR3 is TGTGCCAGCTCACCAGCAGGGACAGGCTCCGGCGAGCAGTACTTC. Protein sequence: CASSPAGTGSGEQYF. Variable domain in full (rest from reference TRBV18 and TRBJ2-7): NAGVMQNPRHLVRRRGQEARLRCSPMKGHSHVYWYRQLPEEGLKFMVYLQKENIIDESGMPKERFSAEFPKEGPSILRIQQVVRGDSAAYFCASSPAGTGSGEQYFGPGTRLTVT.

The chain couples TRBV11-3 to TRBJ1-1, with no clear D. This CDR3 has 13 residues. Germline CDR1 reads SGHNT; CDR2 reads YENEEA. Trimming took 5 bases from V and 1 from J, leaving 8 bases between them. The CDR3 here is CASSGYRNTEAFF. CDR3 bases: TGTGCCAGCAGCGGGTACAGGAACACTGAAGCTTTCTTT.

On this clone: Germline and junction disagree at one end, which may indicate a read error. This rearrangement joins TRBV5-1 to TRBJ1-1; the D is unclear. This CDR3 has 14 residues. Germline V CDR1 and CDR2: SGHRS, YFSETQ. CDR3 DNA sequence: TGCGCCAGCAGGTTGGAGGGAGGGATGACTGAAGCTTTCTTT. The encoded protein is CASRLEGGMTEAFF.

This rearrangement joins TRBV7-6 to TRBJ2-7; 10 bases fit TRBD2. The germline V gene has CDR1 SGHVS and CDR2 FNYEAQ. The CDR3 contains 16 residues. Trimming removed 0 bases from V and 5 bases from J; junction bases left unmatched: 7. This chain's CDR3 is CASSLALSGGVHEQYF. CDR3 DNA sequence: TGTGCCAGCAGCTTAGCACTAAGCGGGGGGGTCCACGAGCAGTACTTC.

CDR3 sequence (DNA): TGCGCCAGCAGCAGAGCGGGGATCGTCCCCGAGCAGTACTTC. Its translation is CASSRAGIVPEQYF. The chain carries TRBV10-2 and TRBJ2-7; 7 bases agree with TRBD2. This CDR3 comprises 14 residues. Germline V CDR1 and CDR2: WSHSY, SAAADI. J gave up 6 bases and V 6 bases, and 11 bases lay outside the gene matches.

The rearrangement joins TRBV4-1 to TRBJ1-2, with 7 bases fitting TRBD1. The CDR3 covers 15 residues. CDR1 is MGHRA and CDR2 is YSYEKL in the germline V gene. V was pared by 5 bases and J by 5 bases, with 11 bases of the junction left unmatched. Written as DNA, the CDR3 is TGCGCCAGCAGCTTAACAGGGGCCGACGAATATGGCTACACCTTC. It encodes CASSLTGADEYGYTF.

On this clone: Other nucleotide sequences in the sample specify the same CDR3. The genes are TRBV6-5 and TRBJ2-7; 8 bases line up with TRBD1. Trimming at V came to 2 bases and at J to 2 bases, leaving 5 bases not matched to a gene. Germline CDR1 reads MNHEY; CDR2 reads SVGAGI. This CDR3 is built from 15 residues. The DNA for the CDR3 is TGTGCCAGCAGTTACGGCTCAGGGGGCGCCTACGAGCAGTACTTC. Its protein product is CASSYGSGGAYEQYF.

The chain employs TRBV5-8 and TRBJ1-1; D remains ambiguous. The V end lost 3 bases, the J end lost 5 bases, and 11 bases lay between the germline ends. The CDR3 sequence is 13 residues long. Germline loops: CDR1 SGHTS, CDR2 YDEGEE. The CDR3 region is CASSSSGRTEAFF. The CDR3 nucleotides are TGTGCCAGCAGCTCCTCAGGTCGGACTGAAGCTTTCTTT.

CDR3 nucleotide sequence: TGTGCCAGCAGCCATCAGGGTAGGAACACCGGGGAGCTGTTTTTT. This translates into CASSHQGRNTGELFF. The rearrangement joins TRBV11-2 to TRBJ2-2; a weak D match, TRBD1 (5 bases). The CDR3 has 15 amino acids. V lost 5 bases to trimming and J lost 1 base, with 11 bases between them. The germline CDR1 and CDR2 sequences are SGHAT and FQNNGV.

This clone occurred a few times. This chain joins TRBV27 and TRBJ1-1; 8 positions agree with TRBD1. The trim removed 6 bases at V and 1 base at J, leaving 1 base unmatched. CDR1 MNHEY and CDR2 SMNVEV come from the germline V gene (reference sequence). The CDR3 contains 13 residues. The CDR3 spells CASRGTGNTEAFF. The DNA of the CDR3 is TGTGCCAGCAGGGGGACAGGGAACACTGAAGCTTTCTTT.

This rearrangement joins TRBV19 to TRBJ2-1; no definite D call. The CDR3 runs to 12 residues. V was cut by 5 bases and J by 9 bases, with 11 bases left in between. Looked up from germline, CDR1 is LNHDA and CDR2 is SQIVND (reference sequence). The CDR3 protein is CASSPPSVEQFF. As DNA, the CDR3 is TGTGCCAGTAGTCCCCCGAGCGTTGAGCAGTTCTTC.

The rearrangement links TRBV5-4 to TRBJ1-2; possible D gene TRBD1, 6 bases. The CDR3 runs 13 residues. CDR1 and CDR2 from the germline V gene are SGHNT and YYREEE (reference sequence). V lost 2 bases and J 4 bases, leaving 9 bases between the germline ends. The CDR3 coding sequence is TGTGCCAGCAGCTTCGACAGGTTCTATGGCTACACCTTC. This translates into CASSFDRFYGYTF.